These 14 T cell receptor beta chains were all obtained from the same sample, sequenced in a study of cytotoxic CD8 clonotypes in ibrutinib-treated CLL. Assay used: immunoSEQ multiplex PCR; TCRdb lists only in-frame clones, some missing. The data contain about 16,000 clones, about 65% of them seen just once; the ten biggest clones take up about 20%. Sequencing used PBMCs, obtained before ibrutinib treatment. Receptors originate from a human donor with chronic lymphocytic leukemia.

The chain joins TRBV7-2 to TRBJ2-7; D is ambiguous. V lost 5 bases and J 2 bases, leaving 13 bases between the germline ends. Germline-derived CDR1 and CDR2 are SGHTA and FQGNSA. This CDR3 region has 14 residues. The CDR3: CASSPATGTYEQYF. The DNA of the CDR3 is TGTGCCAGCAGCCCCGCGACTGGAACCTACGAGCAGTACTTC.

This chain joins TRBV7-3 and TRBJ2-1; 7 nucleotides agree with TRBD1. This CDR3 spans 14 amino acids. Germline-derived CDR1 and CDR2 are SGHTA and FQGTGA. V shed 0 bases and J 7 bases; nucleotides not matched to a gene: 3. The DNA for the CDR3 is TGTGCCAGCAGCTTAACGACAGGGATAAATGAGCAGTTCTTC. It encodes CASSLTTGINEQFF.

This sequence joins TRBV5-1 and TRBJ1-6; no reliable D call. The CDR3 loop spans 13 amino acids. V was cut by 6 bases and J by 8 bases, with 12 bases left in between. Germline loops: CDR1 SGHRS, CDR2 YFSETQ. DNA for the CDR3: TGCGCCAGCACCTCGGATTGGGATTCACCCCTCCACTTT. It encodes CASTSDWDSPLHF.

CDR3 nucleotides: TGCGCCAGCAGCTTCCCAAAATCAAGTGGCTACACCTTC. As protein: CASSFPKSSGYTF. The gene calls are TRBV5-1 and TRBJ1-2; no clear D. The CDR3 runs to 13 residues. Trimming removed 2 bases at V and 7 bases at J, with 12 bases between. Germline V gene lookup returns CDR1 SGHRS and CDR2 YFSETQ. Combining the CDR3 with reference TRBV5-1 and TRBJ1-2 gives the whole variable domain KAGVTQTPRYLIKTRGQQVTLSCSPISGHRSVSWYQQTPGQGLQFLFEYFSETQRNKGNFPGRFSGRQFSNSRSEMNVSTLELGDSALYLCASSFPKSSGYTFGSGTRLTVV.

In DNA, the CDR3 is TGTGCCAGCAGTTATCAGACCCAAGAGACCCAGTACTTC. Translated: CASSYQTQETQYF. The chain employs TRBV27 and TRBJ2-5; no definite D call. V was clipped by 4 bases and J by 1 base, with 7 bases between them. Germline CDR1 reads MNHEY; CDR2 reads SMNVEV (reference sequence). The CDR3 has 13 amino acids.

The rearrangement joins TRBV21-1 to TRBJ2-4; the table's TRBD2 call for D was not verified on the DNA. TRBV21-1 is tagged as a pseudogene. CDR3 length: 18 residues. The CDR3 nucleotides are TGTGCCAGCAGCAAATCTACACTAGCGGGATTAGCCAAAAACATTCAGTACTTC. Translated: CASSKSTLAGLAKNIQYF.

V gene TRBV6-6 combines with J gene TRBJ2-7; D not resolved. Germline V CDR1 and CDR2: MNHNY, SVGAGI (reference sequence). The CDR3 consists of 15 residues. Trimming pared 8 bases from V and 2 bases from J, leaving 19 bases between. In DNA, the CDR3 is TGTGCCAGCCGATATCGGGCCATCTCAACCTACGAGCAGTACTTC. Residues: CASRYRAISTYEQYF.

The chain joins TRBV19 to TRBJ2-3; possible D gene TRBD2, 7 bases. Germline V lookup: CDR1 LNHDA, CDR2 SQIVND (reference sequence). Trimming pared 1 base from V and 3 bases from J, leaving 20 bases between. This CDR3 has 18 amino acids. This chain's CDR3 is CASSIGTGGQGSTDTQYF. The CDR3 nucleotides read TGTGCCAGTAGTATAGGAACGGGAGGCCAGGGGAGTACAGATACGCAGTATTTT. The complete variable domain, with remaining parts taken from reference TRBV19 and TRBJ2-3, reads DGGITQSPKYLFRKEGQNVTLSCEQNLNHDAMYWYRQDPGQGLRLIYYSQIVNDFQKGDIAEGYSVSREKKESFPLTVTSAQKNPTAFYLCASSIGTGGQGSTDTQYFGPGTRLTVL.

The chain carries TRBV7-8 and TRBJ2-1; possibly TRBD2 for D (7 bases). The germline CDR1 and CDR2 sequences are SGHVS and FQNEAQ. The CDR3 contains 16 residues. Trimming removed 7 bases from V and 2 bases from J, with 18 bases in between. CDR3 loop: CASNQRGGWTYNEQFF. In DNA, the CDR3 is TGTGCCAGCAACCAGCGCGGGGGCTGGACCTACAATGAGCAGTTCTTC.

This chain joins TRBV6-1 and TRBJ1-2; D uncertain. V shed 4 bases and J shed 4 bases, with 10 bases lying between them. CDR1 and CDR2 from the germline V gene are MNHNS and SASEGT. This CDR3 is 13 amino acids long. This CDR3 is CASSAWASYGYTF. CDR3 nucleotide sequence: TGTGCCAGCAGTGCCTGGGCTTCCTATGGCTACACCTTC.

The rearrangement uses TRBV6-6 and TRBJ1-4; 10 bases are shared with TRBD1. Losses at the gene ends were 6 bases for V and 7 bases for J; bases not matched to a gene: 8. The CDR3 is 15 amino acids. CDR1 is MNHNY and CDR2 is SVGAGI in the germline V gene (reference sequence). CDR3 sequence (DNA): TGTGCCAGCAGCAGGGACAGGGGCATGGCTGAAAAACTGTTTTTT. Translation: CASSRDRGMAEKLFF.

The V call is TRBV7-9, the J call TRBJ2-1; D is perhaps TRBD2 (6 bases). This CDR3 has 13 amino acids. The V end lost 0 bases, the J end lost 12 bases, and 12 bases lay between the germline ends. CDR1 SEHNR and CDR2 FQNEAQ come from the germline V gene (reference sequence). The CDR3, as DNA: TGTGCCAGCAGCTTAGCGGGGGGAACCGGGCAGTTCTTC. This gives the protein CASSLAGGTGQFF.

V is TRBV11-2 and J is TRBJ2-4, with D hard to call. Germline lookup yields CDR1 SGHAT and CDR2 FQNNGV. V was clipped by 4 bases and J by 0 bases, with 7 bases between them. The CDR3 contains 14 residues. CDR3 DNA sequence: TGTGCCAGCAGCTCCCATCTAGCCAAAAACATTCAGTACTTC. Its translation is CASSSHLAKNIQYF.

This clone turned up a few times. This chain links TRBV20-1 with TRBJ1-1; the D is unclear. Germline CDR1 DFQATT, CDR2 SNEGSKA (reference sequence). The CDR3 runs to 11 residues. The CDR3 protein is CSAVGSTEAFF. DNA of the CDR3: TGCAGCGCTGTAGGTTCCACTGAAGCTTTCTTT.